The 7 T cell receptor beta chains in this list originate from one sample, sequenced in a study of PD-1 blockade in mismatch repair-deficient tumors. The table came from immunoSEQ multiplex PCR; TCRdb's copy has only in-frame clones and leaves some out. The sample comprises under 50,000 clones, over 70% of which are singletons, and around 1% rests with the top ten. Sequenced material: PBMCs, taken roughly 39 weeks after starting pembrolizumab. The receptors come from an adult with mismatch repair-deficient cancer.

V usage is TRBV7-3 and J usage is TRBJ2-5, with 14 bases fitting TRBD2. With V trimmed by 9 bases and J by 3 bases, 6 bases remained unmatched. This CDR3 comprises 15 residues. The germline gives CDR1 SGHTA, CDR2 FQGTGA. CDR3 in amino acids: CASRLAGGPEETQYF. DNA for the CDR3: TGTGCCAGTAGACTAGCGGGAGGGCCTGAAGAGACCCAGTACTTC. The entire variable domain, with the rest obtained from reference TRBV7-3 and TRBJ2-5, is as follows: GAGVSQTPSNKVTEKGKYVELRCDPISGHTALYWYRQSLGQGPEFLIYFQGTGAADDSGLPNDRFFAVRPEGSVSTLKIQRTERGDSAVYLCASRLAGGPEETQYFGPGTRLLVL.

As DNA, the CDR3 is TGTGCCAGTAGTCAACGACAGGGGTTGGATGGCTACACCTTC. It translates to CASSQRQGLDGYTF. This chain uses TRBV19 with TRBJ1-2, with 8 bases identical to TRBD1. The CDR3 is made up of 14 amino acids. V shed 5 bases and J 6 bases; nucleotides not matched to a gene: 8. Looked up from germline, CDR1 is LNHDA and CDR2 is SQIVND (reference sequence).

The J gene is TRBJ1-2, the V gene TRBV27; unclear D gene. V lost 2 bases and J 1 base, leaving 5 bases between the germline ends. This CDR3 comprises 13 residues. Germline-derived CDR1 and CDR2 are MNHEY and SMNVEV (reference sequence). CDR3 region: CASSLSNNYGYTF. DNA of the CDR3: TGTGCCAGCAGTTTAAGCAATAACTATGGCTACACCTTC.

The chain links TRBV18 to TRBJ1-5; 10 nucleotides match TRBD1. Germline V lookup: CDR1 KGHSH, CDR2 LQKENI. The CDR3 runs 15 residues. The V and J ends lost 4 bases and 3 bases, in that order; junction bases with no gene match: 3. CDR3 in DNA: TGTGCCAGCTCACTGGGGACAGGGGACAATCAGCCCCAGCATTTT. This encodes CASSLGTGDNQPQHF.

The genes are TRBV5-1 and TRBJ2-2, with 8 positions matching TRBD1. The CDR3 has 13 amino acids. Germline values: CDR1 SGHRS, CDR2 YFSETQ. The junction had 5 bases not matched to a gene; V was cut back by 4 bases and J by 9 bases. The CDR3 loop reads CASSKTGAWELFF. As DNA, the CDR3 is TGCGCCAGCAGCAAGACAGGGGCCTGGGAGCTGTTTTTT.

This clone was observed a single time. V is TRBV19 and J is TRBJ2-3, with TRBD2 matching over 8 bases. Germline V CDR1 and CDR2: LNHDA, SQIVND (reference sequence). This CDR3 contains 13 residues. V lost 10 bases to trimming and J lost 0 bases; unmatched junction nucleotides: 3. The DNA for the CDR3 is TGTGCCACCTCTAGCGGGAGCACAGATACGCAGTATTTT. Translated, it gives CATSSGSTDTQYF.

The J gene is TRBJ2-2, the V gene TRBV9; 15 nucleotides match TRBD2. Germline trimming cut 3 bases from V and 0 bases from J; bases unmatched to any gene: 3. The CDR3 consists of 18 residues. CDR1 SGDLS and CDR2 YYNGEE come from the germline V gene. CDR3 nucleotide sequence: TGTGCCAGCAGCGAGGGACTAGCGGGAGGCACGAACACCGGGGAGCTGTTTTTT. Residues: CASSEGLAGGTNTGELFF. The full variable domain, rest sourced from reference TRBV9 and TRBJ2-2, is DSGVTQTPKHLITATGQRVTLRCSPRSGDLSVYWYQQSLDQGLQFLIQYYNGEERAKGNILERFSAQQFPDLHSELNLSSLELGDSALYFCASSEGLAGGTNTGELFFGEGSRLTVL.